A selection of T cell receptor beta chains follows, all from one sample in a study of cytomegalovirus exposure and HLA in healthy donors. Measured with immunoSEQ multiplex PCR; TCRdb has only the in-frame clones, and not every one. The sample has approximately 170,000 clones, roughly 79% seen once. The specimen sequenced was PBMCs. The receptors derive from a middle-aged man in good health and CMV-seronegative. Each CDR3 is given with its conserved first and last residue. A D gene is named only where the DNA matches it firmly. Size is stated for part of the rows, as once, few or many counts, or as a class when the clone is expanded.

TRBJ1-1 TRBV6-1 many NA CASSDRSTEAFF TGTGCCAGCAGCGACAGGAGCACTGAAGCTTTCTTT
TRBJ1-1 TRBV7-9 NA NA CASRSGHLGGEAFF TGTGCCAGCAGATCGGGACACCTAGGAGGTGAAGCTTTCTTT
TRBJ1-1 TRBV7-3 once NA CASSSNNGAEAFF TGTGCCAGCAGCTCTAATAACGGAGCTGAAGCTTTCTTT
TRBJ2-7 TRBV30 NA NA CAWSVSMVEQYF TGTGCCTGGAGTGTATCTATGGTCGAGCAGTACTTC
TRBJ2-2 TRBV27 NA NA CASSPSVANTGELFF TGTGCCAGCAGTCCTAGCGTTGCGAACACCGGGGAGCTGTTTTTT
TRBJ2-7 TRBV30 NA NA CAWSLSSSYEQYF TGTGCCTGGAGTCTGTCCAGTTCTTACGAGCAGTACTTC
TRBJ1-1 TRBV29-1 NA NA CSGGGEINTEAFF TGCAGCGGCGGTGGGGAGATAAACACTGAAGCTTTCTTT
TRBJ1-2 TRBV7-9 NA NA CASSFVGQRANYGYTF TGTGCCAGCAGCTTCGTTGGACAGAGGGCGAACTATGGCTACACCTTC
TRBJ2-1 TRBV10-3 NA TRBD1 CAISEGTGAYNEQFF TGTGCCATCAGTGAAGGGACAGGGGCCTACAATGAGCAGTTCTTC
TRBJ1-2 TRBV28 NA NA CASSLDTLGNYGYTF TGTGCCAGCAGTCTGGACACGCTGGGGAACTATGGCTACACCTTC
TRBJ1-5 TRBV28 NA TRBD1 CASSSGGPYQPQHF TGTGCCAGCAGTTCAGGGGGCCCCTATCAGCCCCAGCATTTT
TRBJ2-5 TRBV5-1 NA TRBD2 CASQRLAGAQETQYF TGCGCCAGCCAGAGGCTAGCGGGGGCCCAAGAGACCCAGTACTTC
TRBJ1-2 TRBV10-2 NA NA CASQSGEGGGYTF TGCGCCAGCCAATCAGGGGAGGGCGGAGGCTACACCTTC
TRBJ2-7 TRBV14 NA NA CASSQDSRASYEQYF TGTGCCAGCAGCCAAGACTCCAGGGCTTCCTACGAGCAGTACTTC
TRBJ2-1 TRBV5-4 once NA CASSSQGFGNEQFF TGTGCCAGCAGCTCACAGGGTTTCGGTAATGAGCAGTTCTTC
TRBJ1-6 TRBV2 NA TRBD1 CASAPGQHNSPLHF TGTGCCAGCGCTCCGGGACAGCATAATTCACCCCTCCACTTT
TRBJ2-3 TRBV11-3 few NA CASSPGSSTDTQYF TGTGCCAGCAGCCCAGGGTCCAGCACAGATACGCAGTATTTT
TRBJ1-2 TRBV28 NA TRBD1 CASSTTGRGYTF TGTGCCAGCAGCACGACAGGGCGCGGCTACACCTTC
TRBJ1-4 TRBV6-6 NA NA CASSYLQGGEKLFF TGTGCCAGCAGTTATCTACAGGGTGGGGAAAAACTGTTTTTT
TRBJ2-2 TRBV11-2 NA TRBD1 CASSLDRGPGELFF TGTGCCAGCAGCCTCGACAGGGGACCCGGGGAGCTGTTTTTT
TRBJ1-3 TRBV2 few TRBD1 CASSGPGQGANTIYF TGTGCCAGCAGCGGACCGGGACAGGGGGCAAACACCATATATTTT
TRBJ1-6 TRBV28 NA TRBD1 CASSLSGGGDVSPLHF TGTGCCAGCAGTTTATCCGGAGGGGGCGACGTTTCACCCCTCCACTTT
TRBJ2-7 TRBV7-2 NA NA CASSLGRGHNEQYF TGTGCCAGCAGCTTAGGTCGAGGCCACAACGAGCAGTACTTC
TRBJ1-5 TRBV19 once NA CASSSIMGSYQPQHF TGTGCCAGTAGTAGTATAATGGGCAGCTATCAGCCCCAGCATTTT
TRBJ1-5 TRBV7-3 NA NA CASSPILNRDTYSNQPQHF TGTGCCAGCAGCCCTATTTTAAACCGGGACACTTACAGCAATCAGCCCCAGCATTTT
TRBJ1-1 TRBV27 NA NA CASSLSSRGGDSEAFF TGTGCCAGCAGTTTATCGTCCCGAGGGGGGGACTCTGAAGCTTTCTTT
TRBJ2-3 TRBV28 NA NA CASSFRQDSTDTQYF TGTGCCAGCAGTTTCCGACAGGACAGCACAGATACGCAGTATTTT
TRBJ2-3 TRBV19 few NA CASSIGTLGTDTQYF TGTGCCAGTAGTATCGGGACACTCGGCACAGATACGCAGTATTTT
TRBJ1-1 TRBV13 NA TRBD1 CASESKGFEGGVTGGEAFF TGTGCCAGCGAGTCCAAGGGTTTCGAGGGAGGGGTTACAGGGGGCGAAGCTTTCTTT
TRBJ2-1 TRBV10-3 NA TRBD2 CAISTGTSVAYNEQFF TGTGCCATCAGTACCGGGACTAGCGTAGCCTACAATGAGCAGTTCTTC
TRBJ2-1 TRBV5-1 NA TRBD2 CASSLPSGPGGNEQFF TGCGCCAGCAGCTTGCCTAGCGGGCCTGGGGGCAATGAGCAGTTCTTC
TRBJ2-5 TRBV6-1 NA NA CASRGAGATQYF TGTGCCAGCAGAGGGGCGGGGGCGACCCAGTACTTC
TRBJ2-5 TRBV19 NA NA CASSTTNRPLETQYF TGTGCCAGTAGTACCACAAACAGGCCGTTGGAGACCCAGTACTTC
TRBJ2-5 TRBV11-1 few NA CASSLQLQETQYF TGTGCCAGCAGCTTACAACTGCAAGAGACCCAGTACTTC
TRBJ2-2 TRBV5-1 NA TRBD2 CASSRTSGSGNTGELFF TGCGCCAGCAGCAGGACTAGCGGGAGTGGGAACACCGGGGAGCTGTTTTTT
TRBJ1-1 TRBV7-2 few NA CASSLYAGHTEAFF TGTGCCAGCAGCTTATACGCAGGGCACACTGAAGCTTTCTTT
TRBJ2-7 TRBV7-2 NA TRBD1 CASPGGPSYEQYF TGTGCCAGCCCAGGGGGCCCGTCCTACGAGCAGTACTTC
TRBJ2-3 TRBV19 NA NA CASSIAGVSTDTQYF TGCGCCAGTAGTATAGCCGGAGTTAGCACAGATACGCAGTATTTT
TRBJ1-1 TRBV18 NA TRBD1 CASSPSGTGYTEAFF TGTGCCAGCTCACCTTCTGGGACAGGCTACACTGAAGCTTTCTTT
TRBJ2-7 TRBV10-3 NA NA CAISTQGGSSGEQYF TGTGCCATCTCAACCCAGGGGGGTTCAAGTGGCGAGCAGTACTTC
TRBJ2-1 TRBV18 NA NA CASSPPGTYLNEQFF TGTGCCAGCTCCCCCCCGGGGACTTATCTCAATGAGCAGTTCTTC
TRBJ1-2 TRBV2 NA NA CASEPGGPYGYTF TGTGCCAGCGAGCCAGGAGGTCCCTATGGCTACACCTTC
TRBJ1-5 TRBV7-9 few NA CSSSSGGWNQPQHF TGTTCCAGCAGCTCCGGGGGTTGGAATCAGCCCCAGCATTTT
TRBJ2-1 TRBV11-2 NA TRBD2 CASSSLLAGGPGEQFF TGTGCCAGCAGCTCCCTGTTAGCGGGAGGGCCTGGTGAGCAGTTCTTC
TRBJ2-2 TRBV28 few TRBD1 CASIPGQENTGELFF TGTGCCAGCATCCCGGGACAGGAGAACACCGGGGAGCTGTTTTTT
TRBJ2-2 TRBV18 NA TRBD1 CASSRTGLNTGELFF TGTGCCAGCTCGCGGACAGGCTTGAACACCGGGGAGCTGTTTTTT
TRBJ1-5 TRBV18 NA NA CASSPQPRVNQPQHF TGTGCCAGCTCACCTCAGCCGAGGGTTAATCAGCCCCAGCATTTT
TRBJ2-1 TRBV5-1 once TRBD2 CASSLPGTSGSSSYNEQFF TGCGCCAGCAGCTTGCCCGGGACTAGCGGGAGTAGCTCCTACAATGAGCAGTTCTTC
TRBJ2-1 TRBV28 NA TRBD2 CASSSWTSGNNEQFF TGTGCCAGCAGTTCCTGGACTAGCGGGAACAATGAGCAGTTCTTC
TRBJ1-2 TRBV28 once TRBD1 CASTSRDSTYYGYTF TGTGCCAGCACCTCTAGGGACAGTACCTACTATGGCTACACCTTC
TRBJ2-5 TRBV27 NA TRBD2 CASSPLGLAGGETQYF TGTGCCAGCAGCCCACTTGGGCTAGCGGGAGGCGAGACCCAGTACTTC
TRBJ2-3 TRBV5-5 NA NA CASSLFWLATTDTQYF TGTGCCAGCAGCCTTTTTTGGCTAGCCACCACAGATACGCAGTATTTT
TRBJ2-7 TRBV7-9 NA NA CASSLALQAPYEQYF TGTGCCAGCAGCTTAGCGCTACAGGCTCCCTACGAGCAGTACTTC
TRBJ2-2 TRBV5-1 NA TRBD1 CASSTDRGLATGELFF TGCGCCAGCAGCACGGACAGGGGGCTTGCGACCGGGGAGCTGTTTTTT
TRBJ2-7 TRBV5-1 NA TRBD2 CASHPSGESYEQYF TGCGCCAGTCACCCTAGCGGGGAATCCTACGAGCAGTACTTC
TRBJ2-1 TRBV5-1 NA TRBD2 CASSWGTSGRDEQFF TGCGCCAGCAGCTGGGGGACTAGCGGGAGGGATGAGCAGTTCTTC
TRBJ2-5 TRBV7-7 NA TRBD1 CASSSGQDGETQYF TGTGCCAGCAGCTCGGGACAGGACGGAGAGACCCAGTACTTC
TRBJ2-2 TRBV7-3 NA NA CASSLQGRYTGELFF TGTGCCAGCAGCTTACAGGGAAGGTACACCGGGGAGCTGTTTTTT